The 3 T cell receptor beta chains below all came from one sample that was sequenced in a study of blood T cell repertoires in COVID-19. Method: immunoSEQ multiplex PCR; TCRdb's copy keeps in-frame clones and lacks some. The table lists about 220,000 clones, approximately 80% of them singletons. Sequencing was done on a sample of peripheral blood. The receptors derive from a woman aged 70-85 years with acute or convalescent COVID-19.

This sequence joins TRBV19 and TRBJ1-2, with 9 bases identical to TRBD1. The CDR3 is 14 residues long. Germline CDR1 reads LNHDA; CDR2 reads SQIVND (reference sequence). Trimming at V came to 5 bases and at J to 6 bases, leaving 7 bases not matched to a gene. CDR3 DNA: TGTGCCAGTAGTGTTGACAGGGGGTACGATGGCTACACCTTC. Translated: CASSVDRGYDGYTF.

The chain recombines TRBV7-2 with TRBJ2-2, with 8 bases matching TRBD1. CDR1 SGHTA and CDR2 FQGNSA come from the germline V gene. The CDR3 contains 17 residues. Losses at the gene ends were 5 bases for V and 2 bases for J; bases not matched to a gene: 10. CDR3 residues: CASSVLSGTGNTGELFF. The CDR3 coding sequence is TGTGCCAGCAGCGTACTATCCGGGACAGGTAACACCGGGGAGCTGTTTTTT.

The count of this clone is one. The chain carries TRBV7-2 and TRBJ1-2, with 7 bases that match TRBD1. CDR3 length: 13 residues. Germline assignment: CDR1 SGHTA and CDR2 FQGNSA. The trim removed 8 bases at V and 2 bases at J, leaving 5 bases unmatched. The CDR3 here is CASQDRQNYGYTF. The DNA for the CDR3 is TGTGCCAGCCAGGACAGGCAAAACTATGGCTACACCTTC.